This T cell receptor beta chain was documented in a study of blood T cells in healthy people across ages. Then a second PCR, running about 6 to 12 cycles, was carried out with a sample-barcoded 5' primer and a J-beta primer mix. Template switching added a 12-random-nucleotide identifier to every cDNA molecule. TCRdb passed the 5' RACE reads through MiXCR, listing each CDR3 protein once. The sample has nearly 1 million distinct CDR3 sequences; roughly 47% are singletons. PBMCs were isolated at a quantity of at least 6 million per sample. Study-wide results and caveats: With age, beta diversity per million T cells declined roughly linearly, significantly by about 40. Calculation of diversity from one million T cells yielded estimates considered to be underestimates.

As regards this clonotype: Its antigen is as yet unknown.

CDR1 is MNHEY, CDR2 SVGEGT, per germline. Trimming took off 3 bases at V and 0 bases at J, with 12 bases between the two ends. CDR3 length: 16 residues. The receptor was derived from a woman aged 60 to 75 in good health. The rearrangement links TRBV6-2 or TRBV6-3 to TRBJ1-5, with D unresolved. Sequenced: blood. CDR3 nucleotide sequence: TGTGCCAGCAGTTATTCGGGAAAATATAGCAATCAGCCCCAGCATTTT. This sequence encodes CASSYSGKYSNQPQHF.